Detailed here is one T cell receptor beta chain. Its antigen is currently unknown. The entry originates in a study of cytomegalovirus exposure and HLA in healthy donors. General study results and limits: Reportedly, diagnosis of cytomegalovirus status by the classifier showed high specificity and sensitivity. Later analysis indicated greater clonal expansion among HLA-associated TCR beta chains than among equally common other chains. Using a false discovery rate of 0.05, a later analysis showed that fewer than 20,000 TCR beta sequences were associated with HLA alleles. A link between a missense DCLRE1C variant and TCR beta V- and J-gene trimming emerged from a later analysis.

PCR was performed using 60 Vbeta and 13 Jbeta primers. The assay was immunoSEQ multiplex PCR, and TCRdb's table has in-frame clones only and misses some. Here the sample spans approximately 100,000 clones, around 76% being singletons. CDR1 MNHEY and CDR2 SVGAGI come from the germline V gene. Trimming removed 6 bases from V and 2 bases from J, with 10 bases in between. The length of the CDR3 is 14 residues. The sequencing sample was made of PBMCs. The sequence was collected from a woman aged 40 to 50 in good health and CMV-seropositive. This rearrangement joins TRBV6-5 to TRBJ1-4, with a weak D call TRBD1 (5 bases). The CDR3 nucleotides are TGTGCCAGCAGCCCGGGGGGTACTAATGAAAAACTGTTTTTT. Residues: CASSPGGTNEKLFF.